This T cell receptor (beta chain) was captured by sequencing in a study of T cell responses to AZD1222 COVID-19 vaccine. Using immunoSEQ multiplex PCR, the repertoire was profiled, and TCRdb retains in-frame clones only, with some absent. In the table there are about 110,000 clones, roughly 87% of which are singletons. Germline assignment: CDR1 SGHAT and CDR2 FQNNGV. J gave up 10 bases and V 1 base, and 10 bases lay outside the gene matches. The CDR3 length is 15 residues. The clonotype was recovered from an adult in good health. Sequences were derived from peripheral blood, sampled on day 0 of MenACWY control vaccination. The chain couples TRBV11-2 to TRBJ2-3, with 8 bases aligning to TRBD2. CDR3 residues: CASSLVAGNPLAQYF. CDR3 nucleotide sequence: TGTGCCAGCAGCTTAGTAGCGGGGAATCCGTTAGCGCAGTATTTT. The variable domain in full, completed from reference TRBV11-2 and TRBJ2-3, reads EAGVAQSPRYKIIEKRQSVAFWCNPISGHATLYWYQQILGQGPKLLIQFQNNGVVDDSQLPKDRFSAERLKGVDSTLKIQPAKLEDSAVYLCASSLVAGNPLAQYFGPGTRLTVL.